These 22 T cell receptor beta chains originate from one sample sequenced in a study of blood T cell repertoires in COVID-19 (dated by TCRdb to 2020 to 2021). The library was generated by the immunoSEQ multiplex PCR assay. The source is immuneACCESS, and TCRdb retained only in-frame sequences with V and J called. Part of the clones is not carried over; for the studies checked, unresolved V genes explain less than half of this, and the remainder is unexplained. The sample includes 210,000 or so clones, with more than 70% observed a single time. The top ten constitute roughly 5.6% of the sample. Sequencing was performed on peripheral blood. The origin of the receptors is a woman between 40 and 55 years old who had recovered from COVID-19.

The J gene is TRBJ1-1, the V gene TRBV6-5; D possibly corresponds to TRBD1 (6 bases). From germline, CDR1 is MNHEY and CDR2 SVGAGI. V lost 6 bases and J lost 2, with 13 bases in between. This CDR3 has 14 residues. The CDR3, as DNA: TGTGCCAGCAGCCGCGACAGGTTAAACACTGAAGCTTTCTTT. Translating gives CASSRDRLNTEAFF.

The chain recombines TRBV19 with TRBJ1-5; D gene unclear. CDR3 length: 14 residues. Trimming took off 3 bases at V and 2 bases at J, with 8 bases between the two ends. The germline V gene has CDR1 LNHDA and CDR2 SQIVND (reference sequence). For the CDR3, the DNA is TGTGCCAGTAGTATCGCTCGAGGCAATCAGCCCCAGCATTTT. Its protein is CASSIARGNQPQHF.

This chain uses TRBV11-2 with TRBJ2-7, with D perhaps matching TRBD2 (5 bases). Germline V CDR1 and CDR2: SGHAT, FQNNGV. The CDR3 length is 15 residues. V lost 1 base and J 2 bases, leaving 12 bases between the germline ends. The CDR3: CASSLAGSETYEQYF. CDR3 DNA: TGTGCCAGCAGCTTAGCGGGGAGCGAGACCTACGAGCAGTACTTC.

The V gene is TRBV18, the J gene TRBJ2-7; D possibly corresponds to TRBD2 (7 bases). Germline V gene sequence: CDR1 KGHSH, CDR2 LQKENI. V was cut by 0 bases and J by 1 base, with 13 bases left in between. The length of the CDR3 is 16 residues. In nucleotides, the CDR3 is TGTGCCAGCTCACCACCGTCCGGGGGGCTGTCCTACGAGCAGTACTTC. It translates to CASSPPSGGLSYEQYF. Full variable domain (remainder filled in from reference TRBV18 and TRBJ2-7): NAGVMQNPRHLVRRRGQEARLRCSPMKGHSHVYWYRQLPEEGLKFMVYLQKENIIDESGMPKERFSAEFPKEGPSILRIQQVVRGDSAAYFCASSPPSGGLSYEQYFGPGTRLTVT.

The rearrangement uses TRBV23-1 and TRBJ2-5, with a weak D call TRBD1 (6 bases). TRBV23-1 is flagged as an ORF with uncertain function. Trimming removed 2 bases from V and 5 bases from J, with 18 bases in between. The CDR3 is 16 amino acids. CDR3 protein: CASSQGTRVPSETQYF. The CDR3 DNA sequence: TGCGCCAGCAGTCAAGGGACAAGGGTTCCCTCCGAGACCCAGTACTTC.

The chain recombines TRBV5-1 with TRBJ1-1, with a weak D call TRBD1 (5 bases). The CDR3 runs to 16 residues. Germline CDR1 SGHRS, CDR2 YFSETQ. Trimming left V 3 bases short and J 4 bases short, with 19 bases between. CDR3 in amino acids: CASSSALGGSATEAFF. The DNA of the CDR3 is TGCGCCAGCAGCTCAGCCCTGGGGGGGTCCGCCACTGAAGCTTTCTTT. Complete variable domain (other parts from reference TRBV5-1 and TRBJ1-1): KAGVTQTPRYLIKTRGQQVTLSCSPISGHRSVSWYQQTPGQGLQFLFEYFSETQRNKGNFPGRFSGRQFSNSRSEMNVSTLELGDSALYLCASSSALGGSATEAFFGQGTRLTVV.

As concerns this clone: This sample includes further DNA sequences coding for the same CDR3. J is TRBJ1-6 and V is TRBV19, with 7 nucleotides matching TRBD1. Germline assignment: CDR1 LNHDA and CDR2 SQIVND (reference sequence). The J segment lost 9 bases and the V segment lost 1 base, leaving 9 bases of the junction unmatched. This CDR3 has 16 residues. CDR3 protein: CASSIGQGSVSSPLHF. The CDR3 nucleotides are TGTGCCAGTAGTATAGGACAGGGAAGCGTGTCTTCACCCCTCCACTTT.

This clone was counted a single time. At one of its ends the junction is not consistent with the germline gene, which may arise from a read error. The chain has TRBV5-5 and TRBJ1-2; TRBD1 might be the D (6 bases). The CDR3 has 14 residues. In germline, CDR1 is SGHKS, CDR2 YYEKEE (reference sequence). The CDR3 DNA is TGTGCCAGCAGCTTGGACAGGGCGAACTTTGGCTACACCTTC. It codes for CASSLDRANFGYTF.

The rearrangement links TRBV28 to TRBJ2-1; D perhaps matches TRBD1 (6 bases). Trimming shortened V by 2 bases and J by 2 bases, and 10 bases separated the two germline ends. This CDR3 is built from 15 residues. Per germline, CDR1 MDHEN and CDR2 SYDVKM. CDR3 DNA sequence: TGTGCCAGCAGTTTAAGGGACACCGCCTACAATGAGCAGTTCTTC. It yields the protein CASSLRDTAYNEQFF.

This chain joins TRBV7-8 and TRBJ1-5, with 10 bases that match TRBD1. The trim removed 2 bases at V and 4 bases at J, leaving 2 bases unmatched. Germline lookup yields CDR1 SGHVS and CDR2 FQNEAQ. The CDR3 runs to 15 residues. CDR3 loop: CASSLRDRGNQPQHF. The CDR3 bases are TGTGCCAGCAGCTTACGGGACAGGGGAAATCAGCCCCAGCATTTT.

This clone appeared once. The chain has TRBV25-1 and TRBJ1-1; no definite D call. With 4 bases removed from V and 5 bases from J, the gap between germline ends came to 14 bases. Per the germline V gene, CDR1 is MGHDK and CDR2 is SYGVNS. The CDR3 sequence is 14 residues long. The CDR3 here is CASSGRWEGTEAFF. CDR3 DNA: TGTGCCAGCAGTGGGAGGTGGGAGGGAACTGAAGCTTTCTTT.

This chain uses TRBV7-6 with TRBJ1-1; the match to TRBD1 covers 7 bases. The J segment lost 3 bases and the V segment lost 1 base, leaving 2 bases of the junction unmatched. Germline values: CDR1 SGHVS, CDR2 FNYEAQ. The CDR3 length is 14 residues. The CDR3: CASSLVQGDTEAFF. CDR3 DNA sequence: TGTGCCAGCAGCTTAGTGCAGGGGGACACTGAAGCTTTCTTT.

The gene calls are TRBV24-1 and TRBJ1-2; D uncertain. Trimming shortened V by 8 bases and J by 5 bases, and 14 bases separated the two germline ends. This CDR3 comprises 13 residues. Germline assignment: CDR1 KGHDR and CDR2 SFDVKD. CDR3 protein: CATIERRSYGYTF. For the CDR3, the DNA is TGTGCCACCATTGAGAGGCGATCATATGGCTACACCTTC.

The chain combines TRBV4-1 with TRBJ2-5; possible D gene TRBD2, 5 bases. Trimming stripped 3 bases from V and 2 bases from J, with 7 bases between. CDR3 length: 13 amino acids. Germline V lookup: CDR1 MGHRA, CDR2 YSYEKL. The CDR3 bases are TGCGCCAGCAGCCACCCGGGACAAGAGACCCAGTACTTC. Protein sequence: CASSHPGQETQYF.

The chain links TRBV12-3 or TRBV12-4 to TRBJ1-5, with D tentatively TRBD1 (6 bases). The length of the CDR3 is 12 residues. V gave up 4 bases and J gave up 9 bases, with 10 bases separating them. CDR3: CASSSGGGPQHF. The CDR3 bases are TGTGCCAGCAGTTCGGGGGGCGGGCCCCAGCATTTT.

The chain combines TRBV5-4 with TRBJ2-5; D uncertain. Trimming took off 4 bases at V and 2 bases at J, with 9 bases between the two ends. The CDR3 is 13 residues long. Germline lookup yields CDR1 SGHNT and CDR2 YYREEE (reference sequence). CDR3 DNA: TGTGCCAGCAGCCTAGACGCTCAAGAGACCCAGTACTTC. It translates to CASSLDAQETQYF.

The V and J genes are TRBV5-1 and TRBJ2-7, with a weak D call TRBD1 (6 bases). Germline CDR1 reads SGHRS; CDR2 reads YFSETQ. V was trimmed by 5 bases and J by 3 bases, leaving 15 bases between them. This CDR3 contains 14 residues. This chain's CDR3 is CASSFTGLNYEQYF. CDR3 DNA: TGCGCCAGCAGTTTTACAGGGCTGAACTACGAGCAGTACTTC. The whole variable domain, filled in from reference TRBV5-1 and TRBJ2-7, reads KAGVTQTPRYLIKTRGQQVTLSCSPISGHRSVSWYQQTPGQGLQFLFEYFSETQRNKGNFPGRFSGRQFSNSRSEMNVSTLELGDSALYLCASSFTGLNYEQYFGPGTRLTVT.

This chain connects TRBV5-4 to TRBJ2-7; TRBD1 matches 7 bases. There are 15 residues in the CDR3. The germline V gene encodes CDR1 SGHNT and CDR2 YYREEE (reference sequence). Losses at the gene ends were 0 bases for V and 2 bases for J; bases not matched to a gene: 5. The CDR3 loop is CASSLGTGKTYEQYF. The CDR3 region has the DNA TGTGCCAGCAGCTTGGGGACAGGTAAAACCTACGAGCAGTACTTC.

The rearrangement joins TRBV19 to TRBJ2-3, with 10 bases identical to TRBD1. Germline loops: CDR1 LNHDA, CDR2 SQIVND (reference sequence). The CDR3 totals 14 residues. Losses at the gene ends were 6 bases for V and 8 bases for J; bases not matched to a gene: 8. In nucleotides, the CDR3 is TGTGCCAGTAGCCGGGACAGGGGAAGGGGTACGCAGTATTTT. Amino acid sequence: CASSRDRGRGTQYF.

The genes are TRBV6-5 and TRBJ2-7; D gene ambiguous. This CDR3 is built from 15 residues. With 7 bases removed from V and 0 bases from J, the gap between germline ends came to 16 bases. Germline lookup yields CDR1 MNHEY and CDR2 SVGAGI. The CDR3 protein is CASKLDGEFSYEQYF. CDR3 DNA: TGTGCCAGCAAGCTAGACGGAGAATTCTCCTACGAGCAGTACTTC.

CDR3 amino acids: CASSLTSGVPGEQFF. CDR3 DNA sequence: TGTGCCAGCAGCTTAACTAGCGGGGTTCCGGGTGAGCAGTTCTTC. The rearrangement uses TRBV7-8 and TRBJ2-1; 10 nucleotides match TRBD2. From germline, CDR1 is SGHVS and CDR2 FQNEAQ. CDR3 length: 15 amino acids. J was trimmed by 9 bases and V by 2 bases; bases with no gene match: 7.

The chain is built from TRBV4-1 and TRBJ2-5; D possibly corresponds to TRBD1 (6 bases). This CDR3 is 13 amino acids long. Germline V gene sequence: CDR1 MGHRA, CDR2 YSYEKL. Trimming shortened V by 4 bases and J by 2 bases, and 8 bases separated the two germline ends. The CDR3 DNA sequence: TGCGCCAGCAGCCCGGGACAACAAGAGACCCAGTACTTC. Protein: CASSPGQQETQYF.